One sample yielded the 18 T cell receptor beta chains listed below, sequenced in a study of blood T cells in healthy people across ages. PCR was performed a second time for roughly 7 to 11 cycles using a sample-barcoded 5' primer and a J-beta primer mix. TCRdb reprocessed the 5' RACE reads via MiXCR and lists one record per CDR3 protein. The sample includes around 1.5 million distinct CDR3 sequences, approximately 42% of them seen just once. Sequencing input: blood. These receptors were obtained from a woman aged 18-29 years in good health.

This rearrangement joins TRBV5-1 to TRBJ2-1, with 10 bases aligning to TRBD2. With V trimmed by 3 bases and J by 3 bases, 3 bases remained unmatched. This CDR3 comprises 15 residues. Per germline, CDR1 SGHRS and CDR2 YFSETQ. The CDR3 DNA follows: TGCGCCAGCAGCTCGGGACTAGCGAACTACAATGAGCAGTTCTTC. This encodes CASSSGLANYNEQFF.

The sample holds a few counts of this clonotype. Here the CDR3 reads CASSLSQGRNEQFF. The CDR3, as DNA: TGTGCCAGCAGTTTGAGTCAGGGCCGGAATGAGCAGTTCTTC. V usage is TRBV12-3 or TRBV12-4 and J usage is TRBJ2-1, with a possible D match to TRBD1 (5 bases). The ends were cut back, 3 bases at V and 7 bases at J, with 13 bases in the middle. The CDR3 runs 14 residues.

In this sample, this clonotype turned up a few times. This sequence joins TRBV7-9 and TRBJ2-1, with 11 bases matching TRBD2. The CDR3 is made up of 15 amino acids. V was clipped by 3 bases and J by 6 bases; unmatched bases: 4. In germline, CDR1 is SEHNR, CDR2 FQNEAQ (reference sequence). In DNA form, the CDR3 reads TGTGCCAGCAGCTTTGTAGCGGGAGGGCGCAATGAGCAGTTCTTC. Amino acids: CASSFVAGGRNEQFF.

CDR3 bases: TGTGCCAGCAGCTCCGGGACGTCAGAGGTTGATGGCTACACCTTC. Residues: CASSSGTSEVDGYTF. The chain has TRBV5-4 and TRBJ1-2; maybe TRBD1 (5 bases). The CDR3 totals 15 residues. The germline CDR1 and CDR2 sequences are SGHNT and YYREEE (reference sequence). Trimming took off 3 bases at V and 6 bases at J, with 18 bases between the two ends.

This sequence joins TRBV12-3 or TRBV12-4 and TRBJ1-2; TRBD1 might be the D (5 bases). V shed 7 bases and J shed 7 bases, with 13 bases lying between them. This CDR3 has 12 amino acids. The CDR3 nucleotides are TGTGCCAGCACCCACTCTGGGGGTGGCTACACCTTC. This codes for CASTHSGGGYTF.

This rearrangement joins TRBV5-4 to TRBJ1-4; no reliable D call. The CDR3 runs 13 residues. Germline lookup yields CDR1 SGHNT and CDR2 YYREEE (reference sequence). V was clipped by 1 base and J by 12 bases, with 13 bases between them. The CDR3 coding sequence is TGTGCCAGCAGCTTGAGACCCATTGGGGAACTGTTTTTT. Protein sequence: CASSLRPIGELFF.

This clonotype occurred a few times. The chain links TRBV12-3 or TRBV12-4 to TRBJ2-3; D might be TRBD1 or TRBD2, each matching 5 bases. The CDR3 is 16 residues long. V lost 5 bases to trimming and J lost 3 bases, with 18 bases between them. The CDR3 DNA follows: TGTGCCAGCAGTCCGCTTCGGGACGTGGGAACAGATACGCAGTATTTT. This codes for CASSPLRDVGTDTQYF.

This clonotype was seen a few times. A read error may explain this, as a much larger clone is one base away. The chain carries TRBV5-6 and TRBJ2-1, with D possibly TRBD1 on 5 matching bases. The better agreement between TRBJ2-7 and the DNA end casts doubt on the J call. This CDR3 spans 16 amino acids. CDR1 is SGHDT, CDR2 YYEEEE, per germline. The CDR3 DNA reads as TGTGCCAGCAGCTTGAAAGGGGTTAATTCCTACAATGAGCAGTACTTC. Its translation: CASSLKGVNSYNEQYF.

The chain couples TRBV5-6 to TRBJ2-5; D is perhaps TRBD2 (6 bases). This CDR3 has 15 amino acids. Trimming removed 3 bases at V and 5 bases at J, with 17 bases between. Germline V CDR1 and CDR2: SGHDT, YYEEEE. CDR3 sequence: CASSSIAVLGETQYF. The CDR3 DNA reads as TGTGCCAGCAGCTCTATAGCGGTGTTGGGGGAGACCCAGTACTTC. Drawing the rest from reference TRBV5-6 and TRBJ2-5, the complete variable domain is DAGVTQSPTHLIKTRGQQVTLRCSPKSGHDTVSWYQQALGQGPQFIFQYYEEEERQRGNFPDRFSGHQFPNYSSELNVNALLLGDSALYLCASSSIAVLGETQYFGPGTRLLVL.

This chain uses TRBV20-1 with TRBJ2-3; 11 bases map to TRBD2. The CDR3 runs to 13 residues. The germline V gene encodes CDR1 DFQATT and CDR2 SNEGSKA (reference sequence). V lost 3 bases to trimming and J lost 6 bases; unmatched junction nucleotides: 2. CDR3 nucleotides: TGCAGTGCTAGGACTAGCGGGGTGGATACGCAGTATTTT. Translated, it gives CSARTSGVDTQYF.

The sample holds a few counts of this clonotype. This rearrangement joins TRBV29-1 to TRBJ2-3, with 8 positions matching TRBD1. Germline assignment: CDR1 SQVTM and CDR2 ANQGSEA. This CDR3 is 14 amino acids long. Trimming cost V 7 bases and J 0 bases; bases outside gene matches: 6. CDR3 nucleotide sequence: TGCAGCGCTGGTCGACAGGGGAGCACAGATACGCAGTATTTT. This codes for CSAGRQGSTDTQYF.

This chain connects TRBV11-2 to TRBJ1-6; no definite D call. This CDR3 has 17 residues. The V gene lost 0 bases and the J gene lost 0 bases, with 9 bases spanning the gap. Germline values: CDR1 SGHAT, CDR2 FQNNGV. The CDR3 is CASSLEPWSSYNSPLHF. DNA of the CDR3: TGTGCCAGCAGCTTAGAGCCGTGGAGCTCCTATAATTCACCCCTCCACTTT.

The chain employs TRBV14 and TRBJ2-3, with TRBD1 matching 7 bases. Germline V gene data show CDR1 as SGHDN and CDR2 as FVKESK. This CDR3 contains 16 residues. The ends lost 0 bases at V and 1 base at J; junction bases unmatched: 4. CDR3 coding DNA: TGTGCCAGCAGCCAAGATGGAGGACAGGGCACAGATACGCAGTATTTT. Its protein is CASSQDGGQGTDTQYF.

The gene calls are TRBV7-9 and TRBJ2-7; unclear D gene. Germline V gene data show CDR1 as SEHNR and CDR2 as FQNEAQ (reference sequence). This CDR3 contains 14 residues. V lost 3 bases and J lost 2, with 11 bases in between. Here the CDR3 DNA reads TGTGCCAGCAGCTTTGAGCTACGACCCTACGAGCAGTACTTC. It encodes CASSFELRPYEQYF.

In its sample, this clonotype was seen a few times. Possible read error: a much larger clone is one base away. The chain uses TRBV10-3 and TRBJ2-3; possible D gene TRBD2, 5 bases. Trimming cost V 3 bases and J 1 base, with 5 bases left between them. There are 13 residues in the CDR3. Germline CDR1 and CDR2: ENHRY and SYGVKD. This CDR3 reads CAISDGGTDTQYF. The CDR3 coding sequence is TGTGCCATCAGTGACGGGGGCACAGATACGCAGTATTTT.

The chain couples TRBV3-1 to TRBJ2-4; 7 nucleotides align to TRBD1. CDR1 is LGHDT and CDR2 is YNNKEL in the germline V gene (reference sequence). The CDR3 length is 14 residues. Losses at the gene ends were 2 bases for V and 6 bases for J; bases not matched to a gene: 4. The CDR3 is CASSQPGQPNIQYF. For the CDR3, the DNA is TGTGCCAGCAGCCAACCGGGACAGCCAAACATTCAGTACTTC.

This clonotype was detected many times. CDR3 sequence: CSADGGTDTQYF. CDR3 bases: TGCAGCGCGGACGGGGGCACAGATACGCAGTATTTT. The rearrangement uses TRBV29-1 and TRBJ2-3; D is possibly TRBD2 (5 bases). Trimming removed 7 bases at V and 1 base at J, with 9 bases between. The germline gives CDR1 SQVTM, CDR2 ANQGSEA. The CDR3 loop spans 12 amino acids.

This chain uses TRBV6-6 with TRBJ2-7, with TRBD2 identical over 9 bases. CDR1 MNHNY and CDR2 SVGAGI come from the germline V gene (reference sequence). V lost 2 bases to trimming and J lost 0 bases; unmatched junction nucleotides: 5. The CDR3 loop spans 16 amino acids. The CDR3 coding sequence is TGTGCCAGCAGTTACGTGGCACTAGCGGGCTCCTACGAGCAGTACTTC. It encodes CASSYVALAGSYEQYF.